The entry below gives a single T cell receptor beta chain sequence along with its context. The target antigen is unknown. This CDR3 spans 14 amino acids. Germline V gene data show CDR1 as SGHTA and CDR2 as FQGTGA. With 6 bases removed from V and 5 bases from J, the gap between germline ends came to 16 bases. This sample stems from a study of PD-L1 blockade in urothelial cancer. Whole-study context: Patients started atezolizumab around 2014, 1,200 mg intravenously every 3 weeks. Blood was evaluated 3 weeks (second dose) and 6 weeks after therapy began.

Some clones are missing from TCRdb's copy, which holds only in-frame ones; the method was immunoSEQ multiplex PCR. In the table there are some 120,000 clones, around 88% of which are singletons. General study points: Durable-benefit cases showed more tumor-associated blood clone expansion at 3 weeks. Below-median pretreatment blood TCR clonality was a predictor of better survival.

Time point described: peripheral blood 6 weeks after treatment start. This sample comprised PBMCs, obtained around atezolizumab (anti-PD-L1) treatment. The source is a man between 60 and 75 years old with urothelial cancer. The rearrangement joins TRBV7-3 to TRBJ1-2; possible D gene TRBD1, 6 bases. CDR3 region: CASSPRDNPYGYTF. The CDR3 coding sequence is TGTGCCAGCAGTCCACGGGACAATCCATATGGCTACACCTTC.